A single sample gave rise to the 22 T cell receptor beta chains below, sequenced in a study of T cell responses to AZD1222 COVID-19 vaccine. Some clones are missing from TCRdb's copy, which holds only in-frame ones; the method was immunoSEQ multiplex PCR. The data show 170,000 or so clones, 80% to 90% seen once. This specimen was peripheral blood, taken 28 days after the second AZD1222 dose. These receptor sequences come from an adult who received the AZD1222 COVID-19 vaccine.

This chain joins TRBV19 and TRBJ2-7; a possible D gene is TRBD1 (5 bases). Germline-derived CDR1 and CDR2 are LNHDA and SQIVND (reference sequence). V dropped 5 bases and J dropped 4 bases, with 12 bases sitting between them. CDR3 length: 13 residues. CDR3 region: CASSSKDKYEQYF. As DNA, the CDR3 is TGTGCCAGTAGTTCCAAGGACAAATACGAGCAGTACTTC.

The rearrangement uses TRBV9 and TRBJ2-2; 9 positions agree with TRBD2. This CDR3 region has 16 residues. V lost 0 bases to trimming and J lost 3 bases; unmatched junction nucleotides: 3. CDR1 SGDLS and CDR2 YYNGEE come from the germline V gene. CDR3 coding DNA: TGTGCCAGCAGCGTAGCGGGCGGGGGGGACACCGGGGAGCTGTTTTTT. Translated, it gives CASSVAGGGDTGELFF.

This clone was detected only once. This sequence is one base from a far larger clone and is likely a read error. CDR3 sequence: CASSWGKNTEAFF. The CDR3, as DNA: TGCGCCAGCAGCTGGGGGAAGAACACTGAAGCTTTCTTT. V is TRBV5-1 and J is TRBJ1-1, with a weak D call TRBD1 (5 bases). CDR1 and CDR2 (germline): SGHRS, YFSETQ. The V end was cut by 3 bases, the J end by 1 base, with 7 bases between. The CDR3 spans 13 residues.

The chain uses TRBV18 and TRBJ2-5; D gene ambiguous. This CDR3 is 11 amino acids long. Trimming shortened V by 5 bases and J by 2 bases, and 3 bases separated the two germline ends. Germline lookup yields CDR1 KGHSH and CDR2 LQKENI. Written as DNA, the CDR3 is TGTGCCAGCTCAATTCAAGAGACCCAGTACTTC. As protein: CASSIQETQYF.

J is TRBJ1-5 and V is TRBV3-1 (or the pseudogene TRBV3-2), with 8 bases lining up with TRBD1. Germline V lookup: CDR1 LGHDT, CDR2 YNNKEL (reference sequence). The junction had 3 bases not matched to a gene; V was cut back by 5 bases and J by 3 bases. The CDR3 contains 14 residues. The CDR3 spells CASSWTGINQPQHF. As DNA, the CDR3 is TGTGCCAGCAGCTGGACAGGGATCAATCAGCCCCAGCATTTT.

The chain couples TRBV4-1 to TRBJ1-5; D gene ambiguous. From germline, CDR1 is MGHRA and CDR2 YSYEKL. Trimming stripped 4 bases from V and 4 bases from J, with 8 bases between. CDR3 size: 13 residues. The CDR3 DNA sequence: TGCGCCAGCAGCCCTATGTTAAATCAGCCCCAGCATTTT. Translated: CASSPMLNQPQHF.

The chain joins TRBV9 to TRBJ1-3; D perhaps matches TRBD1 (6 bases). The germline V and J ends were trimmed by 4 bases and 0 bases, with 17 bases remaining between them. Germline V lookup: CDR1 SGDLS, CDR2 YYNGEE. The CDR3 covers 17 residues. CDR3 sequence (DNA): TGTGCCAGCAGCCCGACGGTACAGGGACGCTCTGGAAACACCATATATTTT. Encoded protein: CASSPTVQGRSGNTIYF.

The chain joins TRBV6-5 to TRBJ2-7; possible D gene TRBD1, 6 bases. The CDR3 consists of 11 residues. Germline CDR1 reads MNHEY; CDR2 reads SVGAGI. V gave up 10 bases and J gave up 6 bases, with 13 bases separating them. CDR3 coding DNA: TGTGCCACCCTTATGGGGGCCGAGCAGTACTTC. It yields the protein CATLMGAEQYF.

This clone was recorded only once. The V and J genes are TRBV18 and TRBJ1-4, with TRBD1 matching over 10 bases. Germline assignment: CDR1 KGHSH and CDR2 LQKENI. The CDR3 consists of 17 residues. Germline trimming cut 2 bases from V and 2 bases from J; bases unmatched to any gene: 5. CDR3 DNA sequence: TGTGCCAGCTCACCAGAGTGGACAGGGGGGACTAATGAAAAACTGTTTTTT. It codes for CASSPEWTGGTNEKLFF. Supplemented by reference TRBV18 and TRBJ1-4, the full variable domain reads NAGVMQNPRHLVRRRGQEARLRCSPMKGHSHVYWYRQLPEEGLKFMVYLQKENIIDESGMPKERFSAEFPKEGPSILRIQQVVRGDSAAYFCASSPEWTGGTNEKLFFGSGTQLSVL.

CDR3 DNA sequence: TGTGCCAGCAGTTACGGGGGGACAGTTCCTAACTATGGCTACACCTTC. This translates into CASSYGGTVPNYGYTF. The chain uses TRBV6-2 or TRBV6-3 and TRBJ1-2, with 7 bases lining up with TRBD1. Germline lookup yields CDR1 MNHEY and CDR2 SVGEGT. Germline trimming cut 2 bases from V and 0 bases from J; bases unmatched to any gene: 6. This CDR3 contains 16 residues.

V is TRBV7-2 and J is TRBJ1-1; the match to TRBD1 covers 8 bases. Trimming took 3 bases from V and 3 from J; bases not matched to a gene: 3. Germline V gene sequence: CDR1 SGHTA, CDR2 FQGNSA. CDR3 length: 14 amino acids. CDR3 residues: CASSLRQGHTEAFF. CDR3 nucleotides: TGTGCCAGCAGCTTGAGACAGGGGCACACTGAAGCTTTCTTT.

For the CDR3, the DNA is TGTGCCAGCAGTGACGGCCAAGAGACCCAGTACTTC. It translates to CASSDGQETQYF. The chain has TRBV2 and TRBJ2-5; D remains unclear. The V and J ends lost 3 bases and 1 base respectively, with 3 bases between them. The V gene's germline CDR1 is SNHLY and CDR2 FYNNEI. This CDR3 spans 12 amino acids.

The chain joins TRBV4-1 to TRBJ2-2; 8 bases match TRBD1. The CDR3 length is 14 residues. The germline CDR1 and CDR2 sequences are MGHRA and YSYEKL. The V gene end was trimmed by 0 bases and the J gene end by 11 bases; junction bases not matched to a gene: 5. For the CDR3, the DNA is TGCGCCAGCAGCCAAGAGACAGGGGAGGTAGAGCTGTTTTTT. Protein: CASSQETGEVELFF.

The chain combines TRBV5-1 with TRBJ1-3; D unclear. The germline gives CDR1 SGHRS, CDR2 YFSETQ. Between the trimmed V and J ends, which lost 1 base and 6 bases, there was a span of 11 bases. This CDR3 has 14 amino acids. The CDR3 DNA is TGCGCCAGCAGCTTGTACGGTGGCTCAAACACCATATATTTT. This sequence encodes CASSLYGGSNTIYF.

This clone is a singleton in its sample. V gene TRBV7-3 combines with J gene TRBJ2-1, with 14 nucleotides matching TRBD2. This CDR3 contains 16 residues. The V gene end was trimmed by 4 bases and the J gene end by 8 bases; junction bases not matched to a gene: 7. Per the germline V gene, CDR1 is SGHTA and CDR2 is FQGTGA. The DNA of the CDR3 is TGTGCCAGCAGCTCAAGACTAGCGGGGGGGCCAGATGAGCAGTTCTTC. Translating it yields CASSSRLAGGPDEQFF.

This chain joins TRBV4-3 and TRBJ2-7; D may be TRBD1 or TRBD2 (5 bases each). From germline, CDR1 is LGHNA and CDR2 YSLEER. Trimming removed 0 bases at V and 9 bases at J, with 21 bases between. This CDR3 has 16 residues. The CDR3 loop is CASSQEFGTASFGQYF. In DNA form, the CDR3 reads TGCGCCAGCAGCCAAGAATTCGGGACGGCCTCCTTCGGGCAGTACTTC.

The V call is TRBV2, the J call TRBJ2-1, with D perhaps TRBD1 or TRBD2 (6 bases each). Germline V gene sequence: CDR1 SNHLY, CDR2 FYNNEI. The CDR3 runs 14 residues. Trimming removed 10 bases at V and 3 bases at J, with 16 bases between. The DNA of the CDR3 is TGTGCCACCATGGGGGGCAGGAGCTACAATGAGCAGTTCTTC. This sequence encodes CATMGGRSYNEQFF. The variable domain in full, completed from reference TRBV2 and TRBJ2-1, reads EPEVTQTPSHQVTQMGQEVILRCVPISNHLYFYWYRQILGQKVEFLVSFYNNEISEKSEIFDDQFSVERPDGSNFTLKIRSTKLEDSAMYFCATMGGRSYNEQFFGPGTRLTVL.

The V gene is TRBV7-8, the J gene TRBJ2-7, with 7 bases fitting TRBD1. The V segment lost 2 bases and the J segment 6 bases; nucleotides outside the gene matches: 4. There are 13 residues in the CDR3. Germline V gene data show CDR1 as SGHVS and CDR2 as FQNEAQ. The CDR3 loop is CASSLTGAGEQYF. In DNA form, the CDR3 reads TGTGCCAGCAGCTTAACAGGGGCCGGCGAGCAGTACTTC.

Remarks on this clone: The identical CDR3 is also encoded by other nucleotide sequences in the sample. The V and J genes are TRBV19 and TRBJ1-5; D is ambiguous. Germline-derived CDR1 and CDR2 are LNHDA and SQIVND (reference sequence). This CDR3 has 16 amino acids. The CDR3 loop reads CASDPLGPYSNQPQHF. DNA for the CDR3: TGTGCTAGCGACCCTCTGGGTCCTTATAGCAATCAGCCCCAGCATTTT.

The CDR3 DNA sequence: TGTGCCAGCAGCCAGGACAGGGACTCACCCCTCCACTTT. This gives the protein CASSQDRDSPLHF. The chain has TRBV13 and TRBJ1-6; TRBD1 matches at 8 bases. Germline trimming cut 5 bases from V and 10 bases from J; bases unmatched to any gene: 4. The CDR3 has 13 residues. The germline V gene encodes CDR1 PRHDT and CDR2 FYEKMQ (reference sequence).

The chain uses TRBV4-3 and TRBJ1-2; 7 positions agree with TRBD1. The V and J ends lost 0 bases and 8 bases, in that order; junction bases with no gene match: 6. Germline-derived CDR1 and CDR2 are LGHNA and YSLEER. The CDR3 sequence is 14 residues long. The CDR3 region has the DNA TGCGCCAGCAGCCAAGAGAGACAGGGACGAGGCTACACCTTC. It encodes CASSQERQGRGYTF.

This chain uses TRBV30 with TRBJ2-1, with 12 bases lining up with TRBD2. This CDR3 spans 19 amino acids. V lost 0 bases to trimming and J lost 0 bases; unmatched junction nucleotides: 9. Germline lookup yields CDR1 GTSNPN and CDR2 SVGIG (reference sequence). The CDR3, as DNA: TGTGCCTGGAGTGTAGCCGGACTAGCGGGGCCGAGCTCCTACAATGAGCAGTTCTTC. Amino acid sequence: CAWSVAGLAGPSSYNEQFF.